These 5 T cell receptor beta chains came from one sample sequenced in a study of blood T cell repertoires in COVID-19. Clones were read by immunoSEQ multiplex PCR, and TCRdb kept only the in-frame ones, dropping some. This table holds over 130,000 clones, less than 85% found once. The sample consisted of PBMCs or T cells enriched from blood (not recorded which). The receptors derive from a woman aged 18-29 years who had been exposed to COVID-19.

The chain recombines TRBV19 with TRBJ2-1; 12 positions agree with TRBD2. The CDR3 consists of 18 residues. The J segment lost 7 bases and the V segment lost 6 bases, leaving 16 bases of the junction unmatched. CDR1 and CDR2 from the germline V gene are LNHDA and SQIVND (reference sequence). The CDR3 sequence: CASSGLLAGGGAGNEQFF. DNA for the CDR3: TGTGCCAGTAGCGGCCTTCTAGCGGGAGGGGGGGCCGGGAATGAGCAGTTCTTC.

The rearrangement links TRBV30 to TRBJ1-1; D gene unclear. Germline V gene data show CDR1 as GTSNPN and CDR2 as SVGIG (reference sequence). V lost 6 bases and J 4 bases, leaving 12 bases between the germline ends. CDR3 size: 12 residues. The chain's CDR3 is CACSGITTEAFF. The CDR3, as DNA: TGTGCCTGCTCAGGCATTACCACTGAAGCTTTCTTT. The variable domain in full, completed from reference TRBV30 and TRBJ1-1, reads SQTIHQWPATLVQPVGSPLSLECTVEGTSNPNLYWYRQAAGRGLQLLFYSVGIGQISSEVPQNLSASRPQDRQFILSSKKLLLSDSGFYLCACSGITTEAFFGQGTRLTVV.

V usage is TRBV18 and J usage is TRBJ2-7, with 7 bases lining up with TRBD1. CDR3 length: 15 amino acids. CDR1 KGHSH and CDR2 LQKENI come from the germline V gene. The junction had 5 bases not matched to a gene; V was cut back by 3 bases and J by 0 bases. The CDR3 bases are TGTGCCAGCTCACCCAGACAGGGAAGCTCCTACGAGCAGTACTTC. It codes for CASSPRQGSSYEQYF.

V and J are TRBV20-1 and TRBJ1-6; possibly TRBD1 for D (6 bases). This CDR3 spans 15 amino acids. V lost 3 bases to trimming and J lost 3 bases, with 12 bases between them. The germline gives CDR1 DFQATT, CDR2 SNEGSKA (reference sequence). The CDR3 DNA reads as TGCAGTGCTAGTAGAGGACAGCTCTATAATTCACCCCTCCACTTT. As protein: CSASRGQLYNSPLHF.

This clone was observed once. The rearrangement uses TRBV5-5 and TRBJ2-7; 7 bases are a match to TRBD2. The CDR3 covers 15 residues. Germline CDR1 and CDR2: SGHKS and YYEKEE (reference sequence). V lost 2 bases to trimming and J lost 1 base; unmatched junction nucleotides: 6. CDR3 loop: CASSFRASGSYEQYF. CDR3 DNA sequence: TGTGCCAGCAGCTTTAGGGCTAGCGGTTCCTACGAGCAGTACTTC.